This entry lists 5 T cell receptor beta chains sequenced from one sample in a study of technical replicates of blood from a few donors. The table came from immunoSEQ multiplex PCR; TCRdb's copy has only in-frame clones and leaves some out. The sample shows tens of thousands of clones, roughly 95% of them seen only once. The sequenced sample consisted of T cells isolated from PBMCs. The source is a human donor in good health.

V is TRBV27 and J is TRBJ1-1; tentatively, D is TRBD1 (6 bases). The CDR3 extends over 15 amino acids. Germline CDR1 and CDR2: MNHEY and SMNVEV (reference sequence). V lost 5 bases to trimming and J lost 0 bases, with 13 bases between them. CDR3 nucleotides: TGTGCCAGCAGTCCAGCCCAGGGGATGAACACTGAAGCTTTCTTT. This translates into CASSPAQGMNTEAFF.

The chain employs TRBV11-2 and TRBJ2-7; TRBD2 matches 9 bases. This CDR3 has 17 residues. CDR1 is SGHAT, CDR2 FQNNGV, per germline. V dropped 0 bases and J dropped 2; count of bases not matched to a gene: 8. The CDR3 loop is CASSLEVGTSIPYEQYF. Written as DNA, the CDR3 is TGTGCCAGCAGCTTAGAGGTCGGGACTAGCATACCCTACGAGCAGTACTTC.

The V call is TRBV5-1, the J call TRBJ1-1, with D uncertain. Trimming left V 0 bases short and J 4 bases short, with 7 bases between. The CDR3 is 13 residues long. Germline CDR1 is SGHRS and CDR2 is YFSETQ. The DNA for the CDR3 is TGCGCCAGCAGCTTGGAACAGCCCACTGAAGCTTTCTTT. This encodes CASSLEQPTEAFF.

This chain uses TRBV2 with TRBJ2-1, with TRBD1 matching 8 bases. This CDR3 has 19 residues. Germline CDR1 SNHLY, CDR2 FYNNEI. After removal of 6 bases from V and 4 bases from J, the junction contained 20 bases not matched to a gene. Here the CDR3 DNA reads TGTGCCAGCAGCGGTCCCAACAATACACCCAGACAGGGGTACAATGAGCAGTTCTTC. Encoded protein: CASSGPNNTPRQGYNEQFF.

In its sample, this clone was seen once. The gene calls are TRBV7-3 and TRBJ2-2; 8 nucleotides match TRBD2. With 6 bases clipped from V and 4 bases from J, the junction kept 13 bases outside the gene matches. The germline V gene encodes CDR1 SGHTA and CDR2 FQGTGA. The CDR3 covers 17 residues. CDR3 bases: TGTGCCAGCAGTGACGGGAGCCTAGCGGGTTTCACCGGGGAGCTGTTTTTT. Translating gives CASSDGSLAGFTGELFF. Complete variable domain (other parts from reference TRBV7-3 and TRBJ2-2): GAGVSQTPSNKVTEKGKYVELRCDPISGHTALYWYRQSLGQGPEFLIYFQGTGAADDSGLPNDRFFAVRPEGSVSTLKIQRTERGDSAVYLCASSDGSLAGFTGELFFGEGSRLTVL.